This entry lists 27 T cell receptor beta chains sequenced from one sample in a study of T-cell reconstitution after alpha-beta-depleted transplantation in children. Molecular barcoding with unique molecular identifiers was used for the TCRbeta library. TCRdb reprocessed the PCR reads via MiXCR and lists one record per CDR3 protein. Seen here are about 480,000 distinct CDR3 sequences, around 13% observed once, and the top ten hold approximately 5.4%. The sample consisted of PBMCs from the stem cell graft donor, taken from the stem cell graft. These receptor sequences come from a human donor who donated a stem cell graft to a child with combined immunodeficiency.

The rearrangement links TRBV7-8 to TRBJ2-7, with 8 bases matching TRBD2. V gave up 1 base and J gave up 0 bases; unmatched junction bases: 8. The CDR3 spans 17 residues. Germline V lookup: CDR1 SGHVS, CDR2 FQNEAQ. The CDR3 sequence is CASSLGVTSDTSYEQYF. CDR3 DNA sequence: TGTGCCAGCAGCTTAGGGGTGACTAGCGATACCTCCTACGAGCAGTACTTC. Complete variable domain (other parts from reference TRBV7-8 and TRBJ2-7): GAGVSQSPRYKVAKRGQDVALRCDPISGHVSLFWYQQALGQGPEFLTYFQNEAQLDKSGLPSDRFFAERPEGSVSTLKIQRTQQEDSAVYLCASSLGVTSDTSYEQYFGPGTRLTVT.

This clonotype has at least ten counts. The rearrangement uses TRBV5-1 and TRBJ1-1; TRBD1 is a possible D gene (5 bases). V lost 2 bases and J lost 4, with 6 bases in between. Germline CDR1 SGHRS, CDR2 YFSETQ. The CDR3 runs to 12 residues. DNA of the CDR3: TGCGCCAGCAGCTTCCAGGGCACTGAAGCTTTCTTT. Residues: CASSFQGTEAFF.

The sample holds many counts of this clonotype. The chain recombines TRBV6-5 with TRBJ1-2, with 7 bases aligning to TRBD1. The V gene's germline CDR1 is MNHEY and CDR2 SVGAGI. The CDR3 has 13 residues. Trimming took 6 bases from V and 8 from J; bases not matched to a gene: 9. CDR3 protein: CASSRGQAGGYTF. The CDR3 DNA reads TGTGCCAGCAGCCGCGGACAGGCGGGAGGCTACACCTTC.

A few counts support this clonotype. The chain joins TRBV27 to TRBJ2-1; 8 bases are a match to TRBD2. CDR3 size: 14 residues. J gave up 2 bases and V 7 bases, and 4 bases lay outside the gene matches. Germline CDR1 and CDR2: MNHEY and SMNVEV (reference sequence). The CDR3 sequence is CASTKLAAYNEQFF. CDR3 coding DNA: TGTGCCAGCACCAAACTAGCGGCCTACAATGAGCAGTTCTTC.

Regarding this clonotype: One base away lies a much larger clone, so this may be a sequencing read error. The genes are TRBV7-2 and TRBJ2-1; TRBD2 might be the D (6 bases). The CDR3 sequence is 14 residues long. Trimming stripped 0 bases from V and 11 bases from J, with 14 bases between. Germline assignment: CDR1 SGHTA and CDR2 FQGNSA. CDR3 in amino acids: CASSLARRGNKQFF. The CDR3 bases are TGTGCCAGCAGCTTAGCGCGGAGGGGTAATAAGCAGTTCTTC.

This clonotype was seen a few times. V usage is TRBV11-2 and J usage is TRBJ2-7; D is undetermined. Germline V gives CDR1 SGHAT, CDR2 FQNNGV. The CDR3 runs 16 residues. The V end lost 3 bases, the J end lost 0 bases, and 15 bases lay between the germline ends. DNA for the CDR3: TGTGCCAGCAGCTTGTGGCGGTTGGACGACTCCTACGAGCAGTACTTC. Translated: CASSLWRLDDSYEQYF.

This clonotype was counted many times. The chain recombines TRBV12-3 or TRBV12-4 with TRBJ2-3; D uncertain. The V and J ends lost 8 bases and 2 bases respectively, with 8 bases between them. The CDR3 contains 12 residues. CDR3 DNA: TGTGCCAGCGGGATTCCCACAGATACGCAGTATTTT. Its translation is CASGIPTDTQYF.

This clonotype was seen more than once but under ten times. The CDR3 sequence: CASSPLSADTQYF. The CDR3 DNA reads as TGTGCCAGCTCACCTCTCTCCGCAGATACGCAGTATTTT. J is TRBJ2-3 and V is TRBV18, with D unresolved. Trimming removed 3 bases from V and 4 bases from J, with 8 bases in between. Germline V lookup: CDR1 KGHSH, CDR2 LQKENI. The CDR3 totals 13 residues.

This chain links TRBV10-2 with TRBJ1-1; no clear D. V lost 3 bases, J lost 8 bases, and 13 bases lay in between. CDR3 size: 13 residues. Germline values: CDR1 WSHSY, CDR2 SAAADI. This CDR3 is CASSDYLGREAFF. CDR3 nucleotide sequence: TGCGCCAGCAGTGATTACTTGGGTAGGGAAGCTTTCTTT.

This clonotype showed up many times. V and J are TRBV13 and TRBJ2-3; 8 positions agree with TRBD2. V gave up 4 bases and J gave up 1 base; unmatched junction bases: 4. This CDR3 has 15 amino acids. Looked up from germline, CDR1 is PRHDT and CDR2 is FYEKMQ (reference sequence). CDR3 sequence (DNA): TGTGCCAGCAGCTCCCGGGAGGGGGGCACAGATACGCAGTATTTT. This codes for CASSSREGGTDTQYF.

This clonotype appeared many times. The chain carries TRBV27 and TRBJ2-7, with D possibly TRBD2 on 6 matching bases. Germline loops: CDR1 MNHEY, CDR2 SMNVEV (reference sequence). There are 14 residues in the CDR3. Trimming cost V 0 bases and J 6 bases, with 12 bases left between them. DNA of the CDR3: TGTGCCAGCAGTTTATCGTTGGGGGGTACCGAGCAGTACTTC. Its protein product is CASSLSLGGTEQYF.

Concerning this clonotype: This may stem from a read error, because a much larger clone lies one nucleotide away. J is TRBJ1-2 and V is TRBV5-1; D ambiguous. The CDR3 contains 13 residues. Trimming shortened V by 2 bases and J by 7 bases, and 12 bases separated the two germline ends. Germline CDR1 is SGHRS and CDR2 is YFSETQ. CDR3 in amino acids: CASSFSGSSGYTF. CDR3 DNA: TGCGCCAGCAGCTTCTCGGGGTCCTCTGGCTACACCTTC.

The CDR3 DNA follows: TGCAGTGCTGGACAGGGGGATCGCTCCTACGAGCAGTACTTC. This codes for CSAGQGDRSYEQYF. The gene calls are TRBV20-1 and TRBJ2-7; TRBD1 agrees at 10 bases. This CDR3 spans 14 amino acids. The germline V gene encodes CDR1 DFQATT and CDR2 SNEGSKA (reference sequence). V lost 5 bases to trimming and J lost 0 bases; unmatched junction nucleotides: 4.

This clonotype was picked up many times. The chain links TRBV4-3 to TRBJ1-2, with 8 positions matching TRBD1. Germline lookup yields CDR1 LGHNA and CDR2 YSLEER. J lost 6 bases, V lost 1 base, and 1 base had no gene match. The CDR3 is made up of 13 amino acids. DNA for the CDR3: TGCGCCAGCAGCCAAGCCAGGGGGCATGGCTACACCTTC. Encoded protein: CASSQARGHGYTF.

This clonotype was counted once. The V gene is TRBV15, the J gene TRBJ2-7; 7 nucleotides match TRBD2. Germline CDR1 reads LNHNV; CDR2 reads YYDKDF (reference sequence). With 1 base clipped from V and 6 bases from J, the junction kept 6 bases outside the gene matches. The CDR3 sequence is 14 residues long. CDR3 protein: CATSRGLWEGEQYF. The DNA for the CDR3 is TGTGCCACCAGCAGAGGTCTGTGGGAGGGCGAGCAGTACTTC.

This clonotype was detected a few times. The V and J genes are TRBV12-3 or TRBV12-4 and TRBJ2-1; tentative D call: TRBD1 (6 bases). Trimming pared 1 base from V and 3 bases from J, leaving 10 bases between. The CDR3 runs 15 residues. CDR3 region: CASSLGDTVYNEQFF. CDR3 coding DNA: TGTGCCAGCAGTTTAGGGGACACCGTCTACAATGAGCAGTTCTTC.

The V call is TRBV4-1, the J call TRBJ2-5; D is unclear. The CDR3 sequence is 13 residues long. Trimming left V 3 bases short and J 2 bases short, with 7 bases between. The V gene's germline CDR1 is MGHRA and CDR2 YSYEKL. The CDR3 nucleotides are TGCGCCAGCAGCCAGCCCCTACAAGAGACCCAGTACTTC. Translating gives CASSQPLQETQYF.

This rearrangement joins TRBV15 to TRBJ2-2, with 13 bases fitting TRBD2. J was trimmed by 7 bases and V by 0 bases; bases with no gene match: 11. CDR3 length: 19 amino acids. Looked up from germline, CDR1 is LNHNV and CDR2 is YYDKDF (reference sequence). In DNA form, the CDR3 reads TGTGCCACCAGCAGAGATCTTACTAGCGGGAGGGTCCCCGTCGGGGAGCTGTTTTTT. This translates into CATSRDLTSGRVPVGELFF.

This clonotype has ten or more counts. The CDR3 reads CASSRPTGENQPQHF. The CDR3 DNA reads as TGTGCCAGCAGTCGGCCGACAGGAGAGAATCAGCCCCAGCATTTT. The chain carries TRBV6-5 and TRBJ1-5; a weak D match, TRBD1 (6 bases). The germline CDR1 and CDR2 sequences are MNHEY and SVGAGI. The CDR3 loop spans 15 amino acids. V was trimmed by 5 bases and J by 4 bases, leaving 15 bases between them.

The chain recombines TRBV7-9 with TRBJ2-1; TRBD2 might be the D (5 bases). CDR1 SEHNR and CDR2 FQNEAQ come from the germline V gene (reference sequence). There are 14 residues in the CDR3. V dropped 2 bases and J dropped 6 bases, with 11 bases sitting between them. In nucleotides, the CDR3 is TGTGCCAGCAGCTTAAGTCTAGCCCCCAATGAGCAGTTCTTC. Translation gives CASSLSLAPNEQFF.

This clonotype was recorded once. The chain combines TRBV10-3 with TRBJ2-5; TRBD2 matches 14 bases. Per germline, CDR1 ENHRY and CDR2 SYGVKD. The CDR3 runs to 18 residues. V shed 5 bases, J shed 2 bases, and the junction held 10 bases outside the gene matches. This CDR3 is CAISKGLAGDNLQETQYF. Written as DNA, the CDR3 is TGTGCCATCAGTAAGGGACTAGCGGGGGACAACTTACAAGAGACCCAGTACTTC.

This rearrangement joins TRBV27 to TRBJ2-2; maybe TRBD1 (6 bases). From germline, CDR1 is MNHEY and CDR2 SMNVEV (reference sequence). The V end lost 3 bases, the J end lost 6 bases, and 17 bases lay between the germline ends. The CDR3 consists of 16 residues. The CDR3 coding sequence is TGTGCCAGCAGTTTGGTAACAGGGCGGGTGGCCGGGGAGCTGTTTTTT. It specifies CASSLVTGRVAGELFF.

This clonotype was observed a single time. The chain couples TRBV12-3 or TRBV12-4 to TRBJ2-1; 12 bases are shared with TRBD2. Trimming took 4 bases from V and 0 from J; bases not matched to a gene: 13. The CDR3 covers 20 residues. In DNA, the CDR3 is TGTGCCAGCAGTTCCGCGCCGGGACTAGCGGGCCAGAGCTCCTACAATGAGCAGTTCTTC. Amino acids: CASSSAPGLAGQSSYNEQFF.

The rearrangement joins TRBV29-1 to TRBJ2-5; no definite D call. CDR3 length: 12 residues. Trimming stripped 6 bases from V and 2 bases from J, with 10 bases between. Per germline, CDR1 SQVTM and CDR2 ANQGSEA. The CDR3 coding sequence is TGCAGCGTGAATCAGAATCAAGAGACCCAGTACTTC. It encodes CSVNQNQETQYF.

This clonotype has just one count. The V and J genes are TRBV5-1 and TRBJ2-2, with 7 bases that match TRBD2. The CDR3 is made up of 16 amino acids. CDR1 and CDR2 from the germline V gene are SGHRS and YFSETQ. With 1 base clipped from V and 1 base from J, the junction kept 4 bases outside the gene matches. CDR3 nucleotide sequence: TGCGCCAGCAGCTTGTCCGGCGGGAGGAACACCGGGGAGCTGTTTTTT. Its protein is CASSLSGGRNTGELFF.

The chain combines TRBV4-2 with TRBJ1-1, with D unresolved. Germline loops: CDR1 LGHNA, CDR2 YNFKEQ. The ends were cut back, 3 bases at V and 1 base at J, with 9 bases in the middle. The length of the CDR3 is 14 residues. CDR3 region: CASSQTTSNTEAFF. In nucleotides, the CDR3 is TGTGCCAGCAGCCAGACAACCTCGAACACTGAAGCTTTCTTT.

Many counts were recorded for this clonotype. CDR3 bases: TGTGCCAGCAGCGTAGGAGGGACAGGGGGCTACGAGCAGTACTTC. It codes for CASSVGGTGGYEQYF. The chain links TRBV9 to TRBJ2-7, with 11 bases identical to TRBD1. V shed 0 bases, J shed 3 bases, and the junction held 2 bases outside the gene matches. Germline V lookup: CDR1 SGDLS, CDR2 YYNGEE. This CDR3 is built from 15 residues.